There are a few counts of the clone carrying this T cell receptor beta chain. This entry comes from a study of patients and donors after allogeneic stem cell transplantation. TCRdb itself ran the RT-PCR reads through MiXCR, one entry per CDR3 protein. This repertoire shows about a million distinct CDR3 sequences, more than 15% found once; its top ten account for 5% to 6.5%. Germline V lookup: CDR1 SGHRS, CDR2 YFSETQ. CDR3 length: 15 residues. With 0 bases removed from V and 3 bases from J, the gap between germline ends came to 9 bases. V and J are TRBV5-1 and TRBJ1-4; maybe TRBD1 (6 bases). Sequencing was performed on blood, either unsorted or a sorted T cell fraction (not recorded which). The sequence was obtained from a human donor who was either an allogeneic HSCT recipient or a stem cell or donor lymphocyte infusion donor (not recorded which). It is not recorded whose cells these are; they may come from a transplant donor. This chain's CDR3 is CASSLEGGPNEKLFF. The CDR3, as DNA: TGCGCCAGCAGCTTGGAGGGGGGGCCTAATGAAAAACTGTTTTTT.